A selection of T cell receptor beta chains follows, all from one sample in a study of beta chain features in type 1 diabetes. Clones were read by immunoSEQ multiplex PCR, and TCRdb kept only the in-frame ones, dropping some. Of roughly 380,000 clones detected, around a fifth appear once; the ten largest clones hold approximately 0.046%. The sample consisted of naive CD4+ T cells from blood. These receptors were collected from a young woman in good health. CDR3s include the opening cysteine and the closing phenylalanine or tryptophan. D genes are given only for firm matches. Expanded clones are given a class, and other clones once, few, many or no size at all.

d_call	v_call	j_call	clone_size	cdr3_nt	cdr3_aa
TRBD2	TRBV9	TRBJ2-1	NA	TGTGCCAGCAGCGTAGGGAATAGCGGGGGGGTCGAGCAGTTCTTC	CASSVGNSGGVEQFF
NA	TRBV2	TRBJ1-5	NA	TGTGCCAGCAGTCAGGACATCGATCAGCCCCAGCATTTT	CASSQDIDQPQHF
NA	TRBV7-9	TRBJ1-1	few	TGTGCCATTATGGACAGCCCCGACACTGAAGCTTTCTTT	CAIMDSPDTEAFF
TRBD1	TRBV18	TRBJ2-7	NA	TGTGCCAGCTCACCACCGGGACAGTCTTCCTACGAGCAGTACTTC	CASSPPGQSSYEQYF
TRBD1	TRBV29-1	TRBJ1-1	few	TGCAGCGTAGACAGGGGGAACACTGAAGCTTTCTTT	CSVDRGNTEAFF
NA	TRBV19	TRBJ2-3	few	TGTGCCAGTAGTTCACTCCGTGGTGATACGCAGTATTTT	CASSSLRGDTQYF
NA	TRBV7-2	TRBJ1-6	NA	TGTGCCAGCAGCGTCCAGACAGCTTCACCCCTCCACTTT	CASSVQTASPLHF
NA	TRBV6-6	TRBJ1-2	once	TGTGCCAGCAGTTCCTATACAGGGATACTCGGCTACACCTTC	CASSSYTGILGYTF
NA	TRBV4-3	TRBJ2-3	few	TGCGCCAGCAGCCTTCGGGAGATAGCGTTGGCCACAGATACGCAGTATTTT	CASSLREIALATDTQYF
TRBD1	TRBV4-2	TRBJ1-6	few	TGTGCCAGCAGCCCACTCCCGGGACAGATAGATTCACCCCTCCACTTT	CASSPLPGQIDSPLHF
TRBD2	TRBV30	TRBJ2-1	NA	TGTGCCTGGAGTGTACGGCGGGGGTCGGATGAGCAGTTCTTC	CAWSVRRGSDEQFF
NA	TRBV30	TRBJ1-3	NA	TGTGCCTGGACCATCGGACATTCTGGAAACACCATATATTTT	CAWTIGHSGNTIYF
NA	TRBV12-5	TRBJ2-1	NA	TGTGCTAGTGGTTTAGCCTTTGAGCAGTTCTTC	CASGLAFEQFF
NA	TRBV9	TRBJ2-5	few	TGTGCCAGCAGCAAAAAAGGAGGGGAAGAGACCCAGTACTTC	CASSKKGGEETQYF
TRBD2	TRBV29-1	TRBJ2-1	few	TGCAGCGGCCGTACCCCCGGGACTAGGTTCAATGAGCAGTTCTTC	CSGRTPGTRFNEQFF
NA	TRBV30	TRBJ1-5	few	TGTGCCTGGAGTGAGGGCAGGGAATTACAGCCCCAGCATTTT	CAWSEGRELQPQHF
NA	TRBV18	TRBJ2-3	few	TGTGCCAGCTCACCATCCGTAGATACGCAGTATTTT	CASSPSVDTQYF
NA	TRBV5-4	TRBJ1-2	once	TGTGCCAGCAGCTTGCGGGGGTTGGGTTATGGCTACACCTTC	CASSLRGLGYGYTF
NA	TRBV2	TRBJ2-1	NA	TGTGCCAGCAGTACAGCGGCCTACAATGAGCAGTTCTTC	CASSTAAYNEQFF
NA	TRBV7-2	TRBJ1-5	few	TGTGCCAGCAGCTCCACGGGGAGCAATCAGCCCCAGCATTTT	CASSSTGSNQPQHF
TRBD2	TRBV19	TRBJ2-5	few	TGTGCCAGTGGCCCCAGCGGGGGAGAGACCCAGTACTTC	CASGPSGGETQYF
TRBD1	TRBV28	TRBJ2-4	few	TGTGCCAGCAGCCCCGGGACAGGGGTTGGAGACATTCAGTACTTC	CASSPGTGVGDIQYF
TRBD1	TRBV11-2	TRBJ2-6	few	TGTGCCAGCAGCCCCCAGACAGGGTCCCAATCTGGGGCCAACGTCCTGACTTTC	CASSPQTGSQSGANVLTF
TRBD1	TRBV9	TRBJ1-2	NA	TGTGCCAGCAGCGTAGGACAGGGTCGTGGCTACACCTTC	CASSVGQGRGYTF
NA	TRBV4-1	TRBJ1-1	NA	TGCGCCAGCGGCAGCCCCCGAACAGGGACTGAAGCTTTCTTT	CASGSPRTGTEAFF
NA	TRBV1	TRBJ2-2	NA	TGCACCAGCAGCCAAGAGCTAGCGGGAGGACAGGCGACGACCACCGGGGAGCTGTTTTTT	CTSSQELAGGQATTTGELFF
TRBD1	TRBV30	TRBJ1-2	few	TGTGCCTGGAGGTCGACAGGGAGAAGTAACTATGGCTACACCTTC	CAWRSTGRSNYGYTF
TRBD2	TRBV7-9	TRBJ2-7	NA	TGTGCCAGCAGCTTTCGGGGGGACGAGCAGTACTTC	CASSFRGDEQYF
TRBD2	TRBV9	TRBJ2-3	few	TGTGCCAGCACCCCGAGGGGATTAGCGGGAGTCACAGATACGCAGTATTTT	CASTPRGLAGVTDTQYF
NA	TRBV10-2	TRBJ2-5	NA	TGCGCCAGCAGTGATGAAGCGAGCGGCGGAGAGACCCAGTACTTC	CASSDEASGGETQYF
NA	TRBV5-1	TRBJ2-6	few	TGCGCCAGAAGGGCTAGGGGAACTGTATCTGGGGCCAACGTCCTGACTTTC	CARRARGTVSGANVLTF
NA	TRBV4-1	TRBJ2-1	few	TGCGCCAGCAAACTTACAGGGACCAACAATGAGCAGTTCTTC	CASKLTGTNNEQFF
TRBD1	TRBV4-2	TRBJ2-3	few	TGTGCCAGCAGCCAAGAGGCGGGACAGGAACGCACAGATACGCAGTATTTT	CASSQEAGQERTDTQYF
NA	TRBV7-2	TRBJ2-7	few	TGTGCCAGCAGCTCTGCCTACGAGCAGTACTTC	CASSSAYEQYF
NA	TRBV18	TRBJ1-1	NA	TGTGCCAGCTCACGCGCCTCGGGGGTTGACACTGAAGCTTTCTTT	CASSRASGVDTEAFF
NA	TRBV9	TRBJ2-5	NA	TGTGCCAGCAGCGTAGGTGTTGGAGTCCAAGAGACCCAGTACTTC	CASSVGVGVQETQYF
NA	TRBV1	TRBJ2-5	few	TGCACCAAGGACCGGGAGTCACAAGAGACCCAGTACTTC	CTKDRESQETQYF
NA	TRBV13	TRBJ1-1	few	TGTGCCAGCGATACGCCGGGGGGCACTGAAGCTTTCTTT	CASDTPGGTEAFF
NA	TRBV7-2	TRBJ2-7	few	TGTGCCAGCAGCTTAGGAGGGTTGAGGGAGCAGTACTTC	CASSLGGLREQYF
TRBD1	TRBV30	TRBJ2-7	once	TGTGCCTGGAGTAACTCCGGGACAGGTACCTACGAGCAGTACTTC	CAWSNSGTGTYEQYF
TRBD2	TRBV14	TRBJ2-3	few	TGTGCCAGCAGCCATGGGACTAGCTTCGCAGATACGCAGTATTTT	CASSHGTSFADTQYF
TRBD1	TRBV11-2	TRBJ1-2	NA	TGTGCCAGCAGCCTTTCGGACAGGAACACCGGTGGCTACACCTTC	CASSLSDRNTGGYTF
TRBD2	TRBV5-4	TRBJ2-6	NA	TGTGCCAGCAGCTTGAGAAGCGGGGGGGCTGGGGCCAACGTCCTGACTTTC	CASSLRSGGAGANVLTF
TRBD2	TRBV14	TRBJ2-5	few	TGTGCCAGCAGCTACCGGGGGGGCCGAGAGACCCAGTACTTC	CASSYRGGRETQYF
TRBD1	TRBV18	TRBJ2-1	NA	TGTGCCAGCTCACCACCGTCTTCCACGGGGACAGGGTTCTTC	CASSPPSSTGTGFF
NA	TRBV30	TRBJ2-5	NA	TGTGCCTGGAGTGTACGCACGGCCCGGGGGACCCAGTACTTC	CAWSVRTARGTQYF
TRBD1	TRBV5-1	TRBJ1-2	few	TGCGCCAGCAGCCTGACGGACAGGTACCTCCTTGGCTACACCTTC	CASSLTDRYLLGYTF
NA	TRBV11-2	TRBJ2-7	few	TGTGCCAGCAGCTTTAGGGTGGACAATTATGACGAGCAGTACTTC	CASSFRVDNYDEQYF
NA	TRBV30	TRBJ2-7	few	TGTGCCTGGAGCCCTACAGTTACCAGCGAGCAGTACTTC	CAWSPTVTSEQYF
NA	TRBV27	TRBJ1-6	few	TGTGCCAGCACCCCGACAGGAGGTTCACCCCTCCACTTT	CASTPTGGSPLHF
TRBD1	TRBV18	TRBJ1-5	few	TGTGCCAGCTCCCCCGGACAGGGCAATCAGCCCCAGCATTTT	CASSPGQGNQPQHF
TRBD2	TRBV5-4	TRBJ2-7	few	TGTGCCAGCAGCTCGGGGGGGTTCTCCTACGAGCAGTACTTC	CASSSGGFSYEQYF
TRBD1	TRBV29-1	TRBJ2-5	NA	TGCAGCGTTGTCGACAGGGGTGAGACCCAGTACTTC	CSVVDRGETQYF
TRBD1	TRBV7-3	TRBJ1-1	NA	TGTGCCAGCAGAAGACAGGGGAACACTGAAGCTTTCTTT	CASRRQGNTEAFF
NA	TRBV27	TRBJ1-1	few	TGTGCCAGCAGATCCCACAGGTTAACCACTGAAGCTTTCTTT	CASRSHRLTTEAFF
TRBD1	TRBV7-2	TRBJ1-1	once	TGTGCCAGCAGCTTCCGACAGGGGGGTGAAGCTTTCTTT	CASSFRQGGEAFF
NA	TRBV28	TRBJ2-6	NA	TGTGCCAGCATCCCGGCGGGTCCTGGGGCCAACGTCCTGACTTTC	CASIPAGPGANVLTF
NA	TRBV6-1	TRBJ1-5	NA	TGTGCCAGCAGTGATGACACACACAGCAATCAGCCCCAGCATTTT	CASSDDTHSNQPQHF
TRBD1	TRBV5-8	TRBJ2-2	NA	TGTGCCAGCAGCTTGGTTGTGACAGGGACGAACACCGGGGAGCTGTTTTTT	CASSLVVTGTNTGELFF